This TCR beta chain is from a study of CD8 T cells in ankylosing spondylitis. Preparation of TCR beta libraries was done by quantitative 5'-RACE with molecular barcodes. TCRdb recomputed calls from the 5' RACE reads with MiXCR, one row per CDR3 protein. The sample has almost 400,000 distinct CDR3 sequences, more than 20% seen once; the top ten hold about a sixth. The CDR3 is made up of 14 amino acids. V was clipped by 1 base and J by 4 bases; unmatched bases: 4. The germline CDR1 and CDR2 sequences are LNHNV and YYDKDF (reference sequence). This clonotype was detected ten times or more. Its antigen is unidentified. Study-wide results and caveats: Characteristic of ankylosing spondylitis blood, it appeared, was a TCR beta motif comprising eight highly homologous variants. Reportedly, disease-linked clones are significantly enriched in ankylosing spondylitis patients' matched synovial fluid.

The source of this sequence is a male donor with ankylosing spondylitis. The chain uses TRBV15 and TRBJ2-7; the match to TRBD1 covers 7 bases. Sequencing input: blood, either unsorted or a sorted T cell fraction (not recorded which). Here the CDR3 DNA reads TGTGCCACCAGCAGAGCTAGGACAGGATACGAGCAGTACTTC. Translation: CATSRARTGYEQYF.